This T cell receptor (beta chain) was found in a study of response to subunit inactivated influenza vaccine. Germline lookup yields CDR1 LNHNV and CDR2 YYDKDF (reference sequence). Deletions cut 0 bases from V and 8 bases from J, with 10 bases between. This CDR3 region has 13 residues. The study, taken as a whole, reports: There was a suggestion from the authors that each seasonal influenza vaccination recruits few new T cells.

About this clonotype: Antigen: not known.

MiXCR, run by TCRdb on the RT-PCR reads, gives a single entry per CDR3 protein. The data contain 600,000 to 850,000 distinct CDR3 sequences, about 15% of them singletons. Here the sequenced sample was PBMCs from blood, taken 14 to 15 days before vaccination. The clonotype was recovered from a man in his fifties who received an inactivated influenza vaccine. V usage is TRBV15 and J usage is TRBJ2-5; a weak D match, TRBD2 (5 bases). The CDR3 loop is CATSRDRGGTQYF. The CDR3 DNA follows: TGTGCCACCAGCAGAGATCGCGGAGGAACCCAGTACTTC.